Detailed here is one T cell receptor (beta chain). The data were taken from a study of blood T cell repertoires in COVID-19. Study-level background: Acute and convalescent COVID-19 specimens originated in the United States, Italy and Spain. The cDNA or gDNA used as material had been derived from T cells, B-cell-depleted T cells, or PBMCs.

The V and J ends lost 4 bases and 4 bases, in that order; junction bases with no gene match: 7. The germline gives CDR1 LGHDT, CDR2 YNNKEL (reference sequence). The CDR3 totals 14 residues. How the authors handled the data: Nucleated cell number was recorded as an estimate derived from reference gene primer amplification. TCRdb's copy holds only in-frame clones and misses some; the assay was immunoSEQ multiplex PCR. The V and J calls and clone size were taken over from that table, and D and trimming were inferred from the DNA. The table records fewer than 130,000 clones, about 85% of them present only once.

This TCR came from a human donor in a cohort sampled during active COVID-19. The chain recombines TRBV3-1 (or the pseudogene TRBV3-2) with TRBJ2-7, with 7 bases lining up with TRBD2. The sample taken for sequencing was peripheral blood. CDR3 sequence: CASSRQMGGYEQYF. CDR3 nucleotides: TGTGCCAGCAGCCGCCAAATGGGGGGGTACGAGCAGTACTTC.